One and the same sample provided the 2 T cell receptor beta chains below, sequenced in a study of blood T cell repertoires in COVID-19. Assay: immunoSEQ multiplex PCR; the TCRdb copy retains only in-frame clones and omits some. The profile shows 300,000 to 400,000 clones, 85% to 90% of them singletons. Material: peripheral blood. These TCRs come from a woman aged 45 to 65 with active or convalescent COVID-19.

This rearrangement joins TRBV2 to TRBJ2-1; 10 nucleotides match TRBD1. Trimming at V came to 4 bases and at J to 8 bases, leaving 11 bases not matched to a gene. Germline CDR1 reads SNHLY; CDR2 reads FYNNEI. The CDR3 runs to 16 residues. CDR3 coding DNA: TGTGCCAGCAGTGCAGTCCAGGACAGGGGGTTTTATGAGCAGTTCTTC. This codes for CASSAVQDRGFYEQFF.

This sequence joins TRBV27 and TRBJ1-6; D perhaps matches TRBD1 (6 bases). From germline, CDR1 is MNHEY and CDR2 SMNVEV (reference sequence). CDR3 length: 15 residues. The V gene lost 3 bases and the J gene lost 9 bases, with 15 bases spanning the gap. This CDR3 is CASSFNGQTGSPLHF. CDR3 nucleotides: TGTGCCAGCAGTTTCAATGGACAGACCGGTTCACCCCTCCACTTT.